This TCR beta chain was captured by sequencing in a study of blood T cell repertoires in COVID-19. Study-wide background: Italy, Spain and the United States were the sources of the convalescent and acute COVID-19 samples. Nucleic acid was either cDNA or gDNA, and it came from T cells, B-cell-depleted T cells, or PBMCs.

Exposed enrollees had met someone with a PCR-confirmed or clinician-diagnosed COVID-19 case at some point within the 2 weeks before study entry. Original processing methods: Amplification with reference gene primers provided the estimates of nucleated cell counts. Generated by immunoSEQ multiplex PCR, the TCRdb table keeps only in-frame clones and is missing some. V and J calls and clone size are given by that table; D and trimming were obtained from the DNA. This sample has about 430,000 clones, with roughly 84% found just once. The length of the CDR3 is 19 residues. Germline loops: CDR1 LNHDA, CDR2 SQIVND (reference sequence). The V gene end was trimmed by 5 bases and the J gene end by 3 bases; junction bases not matched to a gene: 10.

The source is a woman aged 18-29 years who had been exposed to COVID-19. The sequenced sample was PBMCs or T cells enriched from blood (not recorded which). This chain links TRBV19 with TRBJ2-1; TRBD2 aligns across 16 bases. The CDR3 region is CASSHPGLAGGEFYNEQFF. The CDR3 coding sequence is TGTGCCAGTAGTCATCCGGGACTAGCGGGAGGGGAGTTCTACAATGAGCAGTTCTTC.